This T cell receptor (beta chain) was recorded in a study of T cell changes during pregnancy in multiple sclerosis. Method: immunoSEQ multiplex PCR; TCRdb's copy keeps in-frame clones and lacks some. The sample consists of fewer than 65,000 clones, approximately 91% of them appearing once. Germline trimming cut 6 bases from V and 6 bases from J; bases unmatched to any gene: 4. The CDR3 contains 13 residues. Germline values: CDR1 SGHTA, CDR2 FQGTGA. This TCR came from a female donor with multiple sclerosis, enrolled in a pregnancy study. Specimen: CD8+ T cells from peripheral blood mononuclear cells, collected after pregnancy. V usage is TRBV7-3 and J usage is TRBJ1-1; 10 bases are shared with TRBD1. This CDR3 reads CASRPGQGAEAFF. CDR3 DNA: TGTGCCAGCAGACCCGGACAGGGGGCTGAAGCTTTCTTT. Full variable domain (outside the CDR3, taken from reference TRBV7-3 and TRBJ1-1): GAGVSQTPSNKVTEKGKYVELRCDPISGHTALYWYRQSLGQGPEFLIYFQGTGAADDSGLPNDRFFAVRPEGSVSTLKIQRTERGDSAVYLCASRPGQGAEAFFGQGTRLTVV.